The 12 T cell receptor beta chains below were found in one sample sequenced in a study of CD8+ T cells in alopecia areata. Isolated RNA was reverse transcribed into cDNA used as the sequencing template. The protocol was immunoSEQ multiplex PCR, while the TCRdb copy is restricted to in-frame clones and leaves out a portion. The top ten hold around a quarter of the sample, which has 80,000 or so clones, around 66% seen once. Treatment meaning: oral pan-JAK inhibitor, 5-10 mg twice daily. The input for sequencing was CD8+ T cells sorted from blood, taken at week 24, from a patient treated with tofacitinib. These receptors originate from a human donor with alopecia areata.

The chain combines TRBV5-1 with TRBJ2-3, with 8 positions matching TRBD1. Germline assignment: CDR1 SGHRS and CDR2 YFSETQ. J lost 1 base, V lost 4 bases, and 5 bases had no gene match. The CDR3 is 15 amino acids. Written as DNA, the CDR3 is TGCGCCAGCAGCCTGGAGACAGGGGGCACAGATACGCAGTATTTT. Its translation is CASSLETGGTDTQYF.

This clone was seen only a few times. This sequence joins TRBV7-9 and TRBJ2-3, with 9 bases identical to TRBD1. V shed 4 bases, J shed 4 bases, and the junction held 3 bases outside the gene matches. CDR3 size: 14 residues. CDR1 and CDR2 from the germline V gene are SEHNR and FQNEAQ (reference sequence). CDR3 sequence reads: CASSSGQGPDTQYF. The CDR3 nucleotides are TGTGCCAGCAGCTCCGGACAGGGGCCAGATACGCAGTATTTT.

The rearrangement uses TRBV6-6 and TRBJ2-4; 12 nucleotides agree with TRBD2. The germline V gene encodes CDR1 MNHNY and CDR2 SVGAGI (reference sequence). V dropped 6 bases and J dropped 4; count of bases not matched to a gene: 7. The CDR3 sequence is 16 residues long. The CDR3 spells CASSPTSGGTKNIQYF. The CDR3 nucleotides read TGTGCCAGCAGCCCTACTAGCGGGGGGACAAAAAACATTCAGTACTTC.

The V and J genes are TRBV5-5 and TRBJ2-7, with no clear D. Germline loops: CDR1 SGHKS, CDR2 YYEKEE (reference sequence). V was trimmed by 0 bases and J by 1 base, leaving 11 bases between them. This CDR3 region has 15 residues. In DNA, the CDR3 is TGTGCCAGCAGCTTGGGAGTGGGCAGATCCTACGAGCAGTACTTC. Protein: CASSLGVGRSYEQYF.

The chain is built from TRBV2 and TRBJ2-3; 7 bases are a match to TRBD1. Trimming removed 10 bases from V and 2 bases from J; junction bases left unmatched: 9. The CDR3 sequence is 14 residues long. Germline CDR1 SNHLY, CDR2 FYNNEI. CDR3 sequence: CATPPGTATDTQYF. CDR3 nucleotide sequence: TGTGCCACCCCTCCCGGGACAGCCACAGATACGCAGTATTTT.

This chain connects TRBV7-9 to TRBJ2-7; 10 bases line up with TRBD2. The CDR3 has 16 amino acids. V lost 1 base and J lost 3; bases outside the gene matches: 6. Germline values: CDR1 SEHNR, CDR2 FQNEAQ (reference sequence). This CDR3 is CASSLVVSGRYYEQYF. DNA for the CDR3: TGTGCCAGCAGCTTAGTGGTTAGCGGGAGGTACTACGAGCAGTACTTC.

Here the CDR3 reads CASSPSVGGATGELFF. CDR3 sequence (DNA): TGTGCCAGTAGTCCATCGGTCGGGGGGGCCACCGGGGAGCTGTTTTTT. The rearrangement joins TRBV19 to TRBJ2-2; the match to TRBD2 covers 8 bases. Germline V lookup: CDR1 LNHDA, CDR2 SQIVND (reference sequence). This CDR3 region has 16 residues. V gave up 5 bases and J gave up 4 bases; unmatched junction bases: 9.

The V gene is TRBV25-1, the J gene TRBJ2-5; 7 nucleotides match TRBD2. V shed 3 bases, J shed 5 bases, and the junction held 3 bases outside the gene matches. The length of the CDR3 is 13 residues. Germline values: CDR1 MGHDK, CDR2 SYGVNS. Written as DNA, the CDR3 is TGTGCCAGCAGTGAGACTAGCATCGAGACCCAGTACTTC. Translated, it gives CASSETSIETQYF.

The chain combines TRBV4-3 with TRBJ2-3; 13 bases are a match to TRBD2. Trimming cost V 1 base and J 4 bases; bases outside gene matches: 11. Germline lookup yields CDR1 LGHNA and CDR2 YSLEER. CDR3 length: 19 residues. The CDR3 protein is CASSQVPLTSGGPADTQYF. CDR3 nucleotide sequence: TGCGCCAGCAGCCAAGTGCCGCTGACTAGCGGGGGGCCCGCAGATACGCAGTATTTT.

This clone has just one count. CDR3 protein: CASSEGGQVYGYTF. CDR3 in DNA: TGTGCCAGCAGTGAAGGGGGACAGGTCTATGGCTACACCTTC. The gene calls are TRBV2 and TRBJ1-2, with 8 bases lining up with TRBD1. With V trimmed by 1 base and J by 4 bases, 2 bases remained unmatched. The germline V gene encodes CDR1 SNHLY and CDR2 FYNNEI. The CDR3 extends over 14 amino acids.

The table lists this clone with a count of one. J is TRBJ1-3 and V is TRBV7-2; D possibly corresponds to TRBD1 (6 bases). The CDR3 covers 16 residues. The V and J ends lost 8 bases and 0 bases respectively, with 17 bases between them. Germline CDR1 is SGHTA and CDR2 is FQGNSA. The CDR3 region is CASCPNTQGSGNTIYF. In nucleotides, the CDR3 is TGTGCCAGCTGCCCAAATACACAGGGCTCTGGAAACACCATATATTTT.

V gene TRBV6-1 combines with J gene TRBJ1-2, with D hard to call. Trimming took 2 bases from V and 5 from J, leaving 3 bases between them. From germline, CDR1 is MNHNS and CDR2 SASEGT. The CDR3 consists of 11 residues. The CDR3, as DNA: TGTGCCAGCAGTGAAAAATATGGCTACACCTTC. Translating it yields CASSEKYGYTF.